Reported below is one T cell receptor (beta chain). Its cognate antigen is unknown. The data were obtained in a study of blood T cells in healthy people across ages. Study overall: Capture by template switching was about one barcoded beta molecule per two T cells. Study conclusions and caveats: Observed TCR beta diversity per million T cells went down as age went up. This fall followed a roughly linear course with age. Leaving the PBMCs unsorted stopped any conclusive comparison of naive versus antigen-experienced cells.

The CDR3 runs 18 residues. In germline, CDR1 is SGHAT, CDR2 FQNNGV. The V gene end was trimmed by 3 bases and the J gene end by 1 base; junction bases not matched to a gene: 10. A J-beta primer mix and a sample-barcoded 5' primer were used in a second PCR of roughly 6 to 12 cycles. Each CDR3 protein gets one entry after TCRdb re-called the 5' RACE reads with MiXCR. The sample contains approximately 800,000 distinct CDR3 sequences, 55% to 65% of which appear only once. Samples each had at least 5.5 micrograms of total RNA extracted. Sequencing used blood. This chain links TRBV11-2 with TRBJ2-3, with 10 bases that match TRBD2. The clonotype was recovered from a man younger than 45 in good health. Here the CDR3 reads CASSLVFASGGGTDTQYF. The CDR3 DNA follows: TGTGCCAGCAGCTTGGTGTTCGCTAGCGGGGGAGGCACAGATACGCAGTATTTT.